Listed below are T cell receptor beta chains from one sample, sequenced in a study of early T cells in non-severe SARS-CoV-2 infection. TCRdb redid the calling of the 5' RACE reads with MiXCR, one entry per CDR3 protein. The sample carries 11,000 or so distinct CDR3 sequences, roughly 4.4% recorded once. Sequencing input: whole blood. Receptor source: an adult who was a healthcare worker with PCR-confirmed SARS-CoV-2 infection or an uninfected control (not recorded which). Each CDR3 is given with its conserved first and last residue. The order of the fields is V gene, D gene, clone size, J gene, CDR3 DNA, CDR3 protein. D genes are given only for firm matches. A clone size is listed for some rows: how often the clone was seen (once, few, many), or a class if it is expanded.

TRBV7-7	TRBD1	many	TRBJ2-7	TGTGCTAGCAGCTTAGCGGAGGGACAGGGGGAATACGAGCAGTACTTC	CASSLAEGQGEYEQYF
TRBV4-1	TRBD2	large	TRBJ2-7	TGCGCCAGCAGCCAAGATGCGGGAGACTACGAGCAGTACTTC	CASSQDAGDYEQYF
TRBV14	TRBD1	many	TRBJ1-1	TGTGCCAGCAGCCAAGATCTGACAGGGGGTGAAGCTTTCTTT	CASSQDLTGGEAFF
TRBV7-9	TRBD1	many	TRBJ2-1	TGTGCCAGCAGCTTTGGGACAGCCTTGGGCTCCTACAATGAGCAGTTCTTC	CASSFGTALGSYNEQFF
TRBV6-1	.	many	TRBJ2-1	TGTGCCAGCACCGAAGGAGAATCCAATGAGCAGTTCTTC	CASTEGESNEQFF
TRBV27	.	medium-sized	TRBJ1-6	TGTGCCAGCAGTTTTGTAGCTCCAGGGAACGGTTCACCCCTCCACTTT	CASSFVAPGNGSPLHF
TRBV7-2	TRBD1	many	TRBJ2-1	TGTGCCAGCAGCACGGGACAGGGGACCTACAATGAGCAGTTCTTC	CASSTGQGTYNEQFF
TRBV5-5	.	many	TRBJ2-7	TGTGCCAGCAGCTTGAGGCACGGAGCCTACGAGCAGTACTTC	CASSLRHGAYEQYF
TRBV12-5	TRBD1	many	TRBJ2-7	TGTGCTAGTGTTCGACAGGGCTCCTACGAGCAGTACTTC	CASVRQGSYEQYF
TRBV6-6	TRBD1	few	TRBJ1-5	TGTGCCGAAGGGACAGGGGAGGGTCAGCCCCAGCATTTT	CAEGTGEGQPQHF
TRBV5-1	.	many	TRBJ2-5	TGCGCCAGCAGCCAAAGGACAGAAGAGACCCAGTACTTC	CASSQRTEETQYF
TRBV29-1	.	many	TRBJ1-2	TGCAGCGTTGAAGATCGGTCAGGACGTTATTCCTTC	CSVEDRSGRYSF
TRBV7-9	.	many	TRBJ2-7	TGTGCCAGCAGCTTCGGAGGGAGACAGGGAAAAGGGGAGCAGTACTTC	CASSFGGRQGKGEQYF
TRBV10-1	.	medium-sized	TRBJ2-1	TGCGCCAGCAGTAAGGATTTGAGCTCCTACAATGAGCAGTTCTTC	CASSKDLSSYNEQFF
TRBV13	.	.	TRBJ1-1	TGTGCCAGCAGCCCCCCGGGGGGGGAAGGGGCTGAAGCTTCCTTT	CASSPPGGEGAEASF
TRBV4-2	.	few	TRBJ2-1	TGTGCCAGCAGCCAAGATTTGGATGAGCAGTTCTTC	CASSQDLDEQFF
TRBV20-1	.	medium-sized	TRBJ1-5	TGCAGTGCTAGAGATCCGGAATCCAGCAATCAGCCCCAGCATTTT	CSARDPESSNQPQHF
TRBV30	TRBD1	.	TRBJ1-5	TGTGCCTGGAATGGACAGGCTGGCAATCAGCCCCAGCATTTT	CAWNGQAGNQPQHF
TRBV27	.	many	TRBJ1-1	TGTGCCAGCAGTCCCGCGAGGGGGGCTGGCTCTGAAGCTTTCTTT	CASSPARGAGSEAFF
TRBV25-1	.	many	TRBJ1-5	TGTGCCAGCAGTGAACAGGGAAACAATCAGCCCCAGCATTTT	CASSEQGNNQPQHF
TRBV6-5	.	many	TRBJ2-3	TGTGCCAGCAGTCGGCGGAGCACAGATACGCAGTATTTT	CASSRRSTDTQYF
TRBV19	TRBD1	many	TRBJ2-7	TGTGCCAGTAGTATCAGGGCCGGGACAGGTTCGAGGTCCTACGAGCAGTACTTC	CASSIRAGTGSRSYEQYF
TRBV19	.	many	TRBJ2-7	TGTGCCAGTAGTACCGGAGGGGCCACCTACGAGCAGTACTTC	CASSTGGATYEQYF
TRBV29-1	TRBD1	few	TRBJ2-2	TGCAGCGTTACAGGGGGGCTGAACACCGGGGAGCTGTTTTTT	CSVTGGLNTGELFF
TRBV5-5	.	many	TRBJ1-6	TGTGCCAGCAGCTTTGTTGACGGCCAAATACCCCTCCACTTT	CASSFVDGQIPLHF
TRBV12-3/TRBV12-4	.	many	TRBJ1-1	TGTGCCAGCAGCCCCACCCAGAACACTGAAGCTTTCTTT	CASSPTQNTEAFF
TRBV5-1	.	many	TRBJ2-3	TGCGCCAGCAGCTTGGGGGGGCGCACAGATACGCAGTATTTT	CASSLGGRTDTQYF
TRBV9	.	.	TRBJ2-3	TGTGCCAGCACCCCTGGGTGGGTGGCAGATACGCAGTATTTT	CASTPGWVADTQYF
TRBV6-1	TRBD1	.	TRBJ2-5	TGTGCCAGCAACCGGGACAGGGGGCGCCAAGAGACCCAGTACTTC	CASNRDRGRQETQYF
TRBV7-9	TRBD2	many	TRBJ2-3	TGTGCCAGCAGCGCCCCTGTCGGGGGGAACACAGATACGCAGTATTTT	CASSAPVGGNTDTQYF
TRBV5-1	.	.	TRBJ1-6	TGCGCCAGCAGCCCGAGGGATGGACGCCGTTCACCCCTCCACTTT	CASSPRDGRRSPLHF
TRBV5-4	TRBD2	many	TRBJ2-5	TGTGCCAGCAGCGACCGACTAGCGGGGCAAGAGACCCAGTACTTC	CASSDRLAGQETQYF
TRBV4-3	.	.	TRBJ2-6	TGCGCCAGCAGCCTGGGGGCGACTGGGGCCAACGTCCTGACTTTC	CASSLGATGANVLTF
TRBV20-1	.	medium-sized	TRBJ2-2	TGCAGTGCTAGGGTAACAGGGAGTCCCGGGGAGCTGTTTTTT	CSARVTGSPGELFF
TRBV7-9	.	.	TRBJ1-4	TGTGCCAGCAGCGGGGACACCTGGGATGAAAAACTGTTTTTT	CASSGDTWDEKLFF
TRBV12-3/TRBV12-4	TRBD2	many	TRBJ2-7	TGTGCCAGCACTAGGACTAGCGACGAGCAGTACTTC	CASTRTSDEQYF
TRBV6-4	TRBD1	medium-sized	TRBJ1-1	TGTGCCAGCACTGGACAGGATGGGACTGAAGCTTTCTTT	CASTGQDGTEAFF
TRBV5-6	.	many	TRBJ1-4	TGTGCCAGCAGCTTGCTTAATGAAAAACTGTTTTTT	CASSLLNEKLFF
TRBV6-4	.	medium-sized	TRBJ1-1	TGTGCCAGCAGCGTCAATGAGCAGAACTTAGACACTGAAGCTTTCTTT	CASSVNEQNLDTEAFF
TRBV29-1	TRBD1	.	TRBJ2-5	TGCAGCTCCTGGGACAGGGTGCAAGAGACCCAGTACTTC	CSSWDRVQETQYF
TRBV7-9	TRBD1	few	TRBJ1-1	TGTGCCACCGAGACAGGGATGAACACTGAAGCTTTCTTT	CATETGMNTEAFF
TRBV15	TRBD1	few	TRBJ2-1	TGTGCCACCAGCAGAGACAAGGGGGCGAACAACAATGAGCAGTTCTTC	CATSRDKGANNNEQFF
TRBV18	.	many	TRBJ2-2	TGTGCCAGCTCTCGACCAGGGGTAACCACCGGGGAGCTGTTTTTT	CASSRPGVTTGELFF
TRBV12-3/TRBV12-4	.	medium-sized	TRBJ2-7	TGTGCCAGCAGTTTACGGTTTGCCTACGAGCAGTACTTC	CASSLRFAYEQYF
TRBV5-1	TRBD1	many	TRBJ1-1	TGCGCCAGCAGCTTGATACAGGGGTCGAACACTGAAGCTTTCTTT	CASSLIQGSNTEAFF
TRBV5-1	TRBD1	medium-sized	TRBJ2-7	TGCGCCAGTAGAATTGGACAGGGGGAAAACGAGCAGTACTTC	CASRIGQGENEQYF
TRBV7-6	.	many	TRBJ1-1	TGTGCCAGCAGCCAACGCGGGGAAACGACTGAAGCTTTCTTT	CASSQRGETTEAFF
TRBV7-6	.	many	TRBJ2-7	TGTGCCAGCAGCCCGAAGGCTTTCGGAACCAACCGGGAGCAGTACTTC	CASSPKAFGTNREQYF
TRBV20-1	.	medium-sized	TRBJ1-1	TGCAGTGCTAGACGAGGGGTCGTAGGCACTGAAGCTTTCTTT	CSARRGVVGTEAFF
TRBV5-5	.	many	TRBJ2-3	TGTGCCAGTTCTGTGGGACACCCCGAGACAGATACGCAGTATTTT	CASSVGHPETDTQYF
TRBV6-2/TRBV6-3	.	many	TRBJ2-3	TGTGCCAGCAGACTGGGAAGCACAGATACGCAGTATTTT	CASRLGSTDTQYF